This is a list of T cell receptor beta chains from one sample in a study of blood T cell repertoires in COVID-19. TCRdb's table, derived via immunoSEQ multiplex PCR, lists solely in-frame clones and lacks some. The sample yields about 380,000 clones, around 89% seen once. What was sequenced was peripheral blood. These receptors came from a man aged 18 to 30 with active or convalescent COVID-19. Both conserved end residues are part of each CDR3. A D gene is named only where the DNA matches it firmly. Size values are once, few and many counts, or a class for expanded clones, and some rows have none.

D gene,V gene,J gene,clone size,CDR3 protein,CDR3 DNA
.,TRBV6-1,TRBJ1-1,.,CASSETRGVRRESEAFF,TGTGCCAGCAGTGAAACCCGAGGAGTGCGCAGGGAATCTGAAGCTTTCTTT
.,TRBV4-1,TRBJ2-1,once,CASSQERGGSYNEQFF,TGCGCCAGCAGCCAAGAACGGGGTGGCTCCTACAATGAGCAGTTCTTC
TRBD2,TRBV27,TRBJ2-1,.,CASTIAGGTYNEQFF,TGTGCCAGCACCATAGCGGGAGGGACTTACAATGAGCAGTTCTTC
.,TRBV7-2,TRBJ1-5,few,CASGTEPLSPQHF,TGTGCCAGCGGTACAGAACCTCTTTCGCCCCAGCATTTT
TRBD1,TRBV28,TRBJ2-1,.,CASGTGGVPVGDEQFF,TGTGCCAGCGGTACAGGGGGCGTTCCCGTGGGGGATGAGCAGTTCTTC
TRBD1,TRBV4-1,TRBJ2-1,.,CASSPRWDRVINEQFF,TGCGCCAGCAGCCCAAGGTGGGACAGGGTTATCAATGAGCAGTTCTTC
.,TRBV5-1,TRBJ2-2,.,CASSFQGHTGELFF,TGCGCCAGCAGCTTTCAGGGTCACACCGGGGAGCTGTTTTTT
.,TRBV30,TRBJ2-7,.,CAWSAGTGHYEQYF,TGTGCCTGGAGCGCCGGGACGGGACACTACGAGCAGTACTTC
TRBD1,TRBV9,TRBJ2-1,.,CASSGQGAGYNEQFF,TGTGCCAGCAGCGGACAGGGGGCCGGCTACAATGAGCAGTTCTTC
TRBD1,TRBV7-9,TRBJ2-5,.,CASRPDRVETQYF,TGTGCCAGCAGGCCGGACAGGGTTGAGACCCAGTACTTC
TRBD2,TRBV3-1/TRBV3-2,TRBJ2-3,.,CASSHMTSGSFTDTQYF,TGTGCCAGCAGTCACATGACTAGCGGGAGTTTCACAGATACGCAGTATTTT
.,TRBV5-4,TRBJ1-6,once,CASSPPDTNSPLHF,TGTGCCAGCAGCCCACCCGACACTAATTCACCCCTCCACTTT
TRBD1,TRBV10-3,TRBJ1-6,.,CAISEGTGFNSPLHF,TGTGCCATCAGTGAGGGGACAGGGTTCAATTCACCCCTCCACTTT
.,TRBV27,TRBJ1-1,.,CASSLQGSFTEAFF,TGTGCCAGCAGTCTTCAGGGGAGTTTCACTGAAGCTTTCTTT
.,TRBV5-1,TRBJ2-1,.,CASSLGQTYNEQFF,TGCGCCAGCAGCTTGGGACAGACCTACAATGAGCAGTTCTTC
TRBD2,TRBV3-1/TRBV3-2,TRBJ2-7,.,CASSTGLAIYEQYF,TGTGCCAGCAGCACGGGACTAGCGATCTACGAGCAGTACTTC
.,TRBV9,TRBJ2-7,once,CASSVDYRASYEQYF,TGTGCCAGCAGCGTAGACTACAGGGCTAGCTACGAGCAGTACTTC
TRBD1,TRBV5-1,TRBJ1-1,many,CASGQGPTNTEAFF,TGCGCCAGCGGACAGGGGCCCACGAACACTGAAGCTTTCTTT
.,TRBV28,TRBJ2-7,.,CASRRPAGQTYEQYF,TGTGCCAGCAGACGCCCGGCGGGACAGACCTACGAGCAGTACTTC
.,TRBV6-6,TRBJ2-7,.,CASGDGTYEQYF,TGTGCCAGCGGAGACGGGACCTACGAGCAGTACTTC
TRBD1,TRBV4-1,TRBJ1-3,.,CASSQEGQGGNTIYF,TGCGCCAGCAGCCAAGAGGGACAGGGGGGAAACACCATATATTTT
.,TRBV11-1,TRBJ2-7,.,CASSFTPYEQYF,TGTGCCAGCAGCTTCACTCCCTACGAGCAGTACTTC
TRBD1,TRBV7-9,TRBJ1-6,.,CASSLVLTGVNSPLHF,TGTGCCAGCAGCTTAGTCCTGACAGGGGTTAATTCACCCCTCCACTTT
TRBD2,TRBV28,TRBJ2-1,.,CASSPHLAGEKYNEQFF,TGTGCCAGCAGTCCCCACCTAGCGGGAGAGAAATACAATGAGCAGTTCTTC
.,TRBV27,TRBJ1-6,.,CASSLPGSPLHF,TGTGCCAGCAGCCTGCCGGGTTCACCCCTCCACTTT
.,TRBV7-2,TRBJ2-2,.,CASSLLWNTGELFF,TGTGCCAGCAGCTTACTGTGGAACACCGGGGAGCTGTTTTTT
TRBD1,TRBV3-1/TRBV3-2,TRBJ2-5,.,CASSQTSGQKQETQYF,TGTGCCAGCAGCCAAACCTCGGGACAGAAACAAGAGACCCAGTACTTC
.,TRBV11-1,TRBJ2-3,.,CASSFYTPTDTQYF,TGTGCCAGCAGCTTCTATACTCCCACAGATACGCAGTATTTT
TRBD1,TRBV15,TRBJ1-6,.,CATSTGQGANSPLHF,TGTGCCACCAGCACTGGACAGGGGGCTAATTCACCCCTCCACTTT
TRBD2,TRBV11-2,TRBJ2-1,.,CASSFRGSPVNEQFF,TGTGCCAGCAGCTTCCGCGGGAGTCCGGTCAATGAGCAGTTCTTC
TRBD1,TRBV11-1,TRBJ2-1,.,CASIATGGLSNEQFF,TGTGCCAGCATCGCTACAGGGGGGTTATCCAATGAGCAGTTCTTC
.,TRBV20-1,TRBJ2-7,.,CSASSTTDFYEQYF,TGCAGTGCTAGTAGCACGACAGATTTCTACGAGCAGTACTTC
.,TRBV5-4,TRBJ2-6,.,CASSLTVGANVLTF,TGTGCCAGCAGCTTGACAGTCGGGGCCAACGTCCTGACTTTC
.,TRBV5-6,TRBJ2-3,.,CASSRQGPRTDTQYF,TGTGCCAGCAGCCGTCAGGGGCCCCGCACAGATACGCAGTATTTT
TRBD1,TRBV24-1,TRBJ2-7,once,CATSADRQGSYEQYF,TGTGCCACCAGTGCCGACCGACAGGGTTCCTACGAGCAGTACTTC
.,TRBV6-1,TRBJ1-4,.,CASSESQGLGSNREKLFF,TGTGCCAGCAGTGAATCTCAGGGGTTGGGGTCAAATCGTGAAAAACTGTTTTTT
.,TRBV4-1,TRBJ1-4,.,CASSPYLATNEKLFF,TGCGCCAGCAGCCCTTATTTAGCAACTAATGAAAAACTGTTTTTT
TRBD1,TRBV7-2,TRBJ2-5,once,CASSLGTGGRQKETQYF,TGTGCCAGCAGCTTAGGGACAGGGGGAAGGCAGAAAGAGACCCAGTACTTC
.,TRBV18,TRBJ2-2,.,CASSPPSQGSTGELFF,TGTGCCAGCTCACCACCAAGCCAGGGGAGCACCGGGGAGCTGTTTTTT
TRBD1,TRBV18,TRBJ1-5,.,CASSPQRAGTGGGQPQHF,TGTGCCAGCTCACCTCAAAGAGCCGGGACAGGAGGTGGACAGCCCCAGCATTTT
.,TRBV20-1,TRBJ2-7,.,CSAPDYSEQYF,TGCAGTGCCCCGGACTACTCCGAGCAGTACTTC